These T cell receptor beta chains were read from a single sample in a study of cytomegalovirus exposure and HLA in healthy donors. The protocol was immunoSEQ multiplex PCR, while the TCRdb copy is restricted to in-frame clones and leaves out a portion. The table records some 110,000 clones, around 10% of them present only once. Sequencing was carried out using PBMCs. These receptors were taken from a young man in good health and CMV-seronegative. Both conserved end residues are trimmed from each CDR3. Fields, in order: V gene, J gene, CDR3 protein.

V gene: TRBV6-4
J gene: TRBJ2-7
CDR3 protein: ASSVESSYEQY

V gene: TRBV5-1
J gene: TRBJ2-7
CDR3 protein: ASSLDYFSYEQY

V gene: TRBV4-3
J gene: TRBJ2-7
CDR3 protein: ASSQDAGASSYEQY

V gene: TRBV10-1
J gene: TRBJ2-1
CDR3 protein: ASRSDTSRPYNEQF

V gene: TRBV27
J gene: TRBJ1-5
CDR3 protein: ASSLQGARQPQH

V gene: TRBV30
J gene: TRBJ2-5
CDR3 protein: AWSVGGRETQY

V gene: TRBV27
J gene: TRBJ1-2
CDR3 protein: ASRKIQGDYGYT

V gene: TRBV6-1
J gene: TRBJ1-4
CDR3 protein: ASSGPDGGEKLF

V gene: TRBV4-3
J gene: TRBJ1-6
CDR3 protein: ASSQDAAPSSYNSPLH

V gene: TRBV19
J gene: TRBJ1-1
CDR3 protein: ASSQGTGGTEAF

V gene: TRBV4-3
J gene: TRBJ1-2
CDR3 protein: ASSRGPNYGYT

V gene: TRBV9
J gene: TRBJ2-3
CDR3 protein: ASSHRDREYTDTQY

V gene: TRBV4-1
J gene: TRBJ1-2
CDR3 protein: ASSQDRGSRFDYGYT